The rows below give T cell receptor beta chains drawn from one sample of a study of CD8+ T cells in alopecia areata. Data came from immunoSEQ multiplex PCR; TCRdb stores just in-frame clones and leaves some out. The sample has about 150,000 clones, around 87% seen once. The starting material was CD8+ T cells sorted from blood, obtained at week 0. These receptors came from a human donor with alopecia areata. CDR3s include the opening cysteine and the closing phenylalanine or tryptophan. D genes are given only for firm matches. Part of the rows lack a size; the others show once, few, many or a class for expanded clones.

>14|TRBJ2-7|-|TRBV7-6|-
TGTGCCAGCAGCGGGGGGACCGATCGGGGCGAGCAGTACTTC
CASSGGTDRGEQYF
>15|TRBJ1-2|-|TRBV10-3|-
TGTGCCATCAGTGAAGAAACAGACAGTAACTATGGCTACACCTTC
CAISEETDSNYGYTF
>13|TRBJ1-1|-|TRBV9|-
TGTGCCAGCAGCGTAGGAGGGTTTACTGAAGCTTTCTTT
CASSVGGFTEAFF
>16|TRBJ2-7|TRBD1|TRBV5-6|-
TGTGCCAGCAGCAACCCCCGGGACAGGGGCTCCTACGAGCAGTACTTC
CASSNPRDRGSYEQYF
>14|TRBJ2-7|-|TRBV2|-
TGTGCCAGCAGTACACCCGGGGGACCCTACGAGCAGTACTTC
CASSTPGGPYEQYF
>13|TRBJ2-2|-|TRBV29-1|-
TGCAGCGTTGAACCTGTGAACACCGGGGAGCTGTTTTTT
CSVEPVNTGELFF
>15|TRBJ2-1|TRBD2|TRBV27|-
TGTGCCAGCACCCCCGGGACTAGCGGCCTCAATGAGCAGTTCTTC
CASTPGTSGLNEQFF
>13|TRBJ1-1|-|TRBV5-1|-
TGCGCCAGCAGCACCGGGCCGGGGACTGAAGCTTTCTTT
CASSTGPGTEAFF
>15|TRBJ2-1|-|TRBV4-1|-
TGCGCCAGCAGCCAAGACCCCTCCTCCAATGATGAGCAGTTCTTC
CASSQDPSSNDEQFF
>13|TRBJ2-3|-|TRBV7-9|-
TGTGCCAGCAGCGCCCCAGGGGCAGATACGCAGTATTTT
CASSAPGADTQYF
>13|TRBJ1-1|-|TRBV27|-
TGTGCCAGCAGTTTGTATGGTTGGACTGAAGCTTTCTTT
CASSLYGWTEAFF
>14|TRBJ2-7|TRBD2|TRBV29-1|once
TGCAGCGTTGAGGGAGGGGCAGGACTCTACGAGCAGTACTTC
CSVEGGAGLYEQYF
>15|TRBJ2-1|TRBD1|TRBV6-5|few
TGTGCCAGCGGCTTCACAGGGGGCAAGAACAATGAGCAGTTCTTC
CASGFTGGKNNEQFF
>14|TRBJ2-7|TRBD1|TRBV6-1|-
TGTGCCAGCAGTGAAGTAGAAGGGGGCGACGAGCAGTACTTC
CASSEVEGGDEQYF
>12|TRBJ2-7|-|TRBV29-1|-
TGCAGCGTTGATGACGGACCCTACGAGCAGTACTTC
CSVDDGPYEQYF
>13|TRBJ2-5|-|TRBV28|once
TGTGCCAGCAGTTTCGAGGCCCAGGAGACCCAGTACTTC
CASSFEAQETQYF
>16|TRBJ1-1|TRBD1|TRBV4-1|-
TGCGCCAGCAGCCAAGGACAGGGAGGTTTGTACACTGAAGCTTTCTTT
CASSQGQGGLYTEAFF
>14|TRBJ2-2|-|TRBV6-6|-
TGTGCCAGCAGTTTAAACACTTACACCGGGGAGCTGTTTTTT
CASSLNTYTGELFF
>14|TRBJ2-7|TRBD1|TRBV27|-
TGTGCCAGCAGTTCGACAGGGTCTGGCTACGAGCAGTACTTC
CASSSTGSGYEQYF
>12|TRBJ2-2|-|TRBV18|-
TGTGCCAGCTCATATGAGACCGGGGAGCTGTTTTTT
CASSYETGELFF
>17|TRBJ2-7|-|TRBV25-1|-
TGTGCCAGCAGTGATGCGGACAGCAGAGACCTCCGATTCGAGCAGTACTTC
CASSDADSRDLRFEQYF
>15|TRBJ2-1|TRBD2|TRBV7-9|few
TGTGCCAGCAGCTCGGGAGGATGGTCCTACAATGAGCAGTTCTTC
CASSSGGWSYNEQFF
>17|TRBJ2-7|TRBD2|TRBV5-4|-
TGTGCCAGCAGCTTGGAACTAGCGGGAGTTAGCTCCTACGAGCAGTACTTC
CASSLELAGVSSYEQYF
>14|TRBJ2-4|TRBD2|TRBV29-1|-
TGCAGCGTCCTAGCGGGAGAGGCCAAAAACATTCAGTACTTC
CSVLAGEAKNIQYF
>15|TRBJ2-2|TRBD1|TRBV19|-
TGTGCCAGTACGGAGTTCCAGGGGGACACCGGGGAGCTGTTTTTT
CASTEFQGDTGELFF
>14|TRBJ1-1|-|TRBV6-5|-
TGTGCCAGCAGTTACTCGAGCGGGGTCGCTGAAGCTTTCTTT
CASSYSSGVAEAFF
>14|TRBJ2-7|-|TRBV5-1|few
TGCGCCAGCAGCGGGGGACTCACAATGGGCGAGCAGTACTTC
CASSGGLTMGEQYF
>15|TRBJ2-7|-|TRBV10-3|-
TGTGCCATCATGGAGGCAGGGGTCTTTTCCTACGAGCAGTACTTC
CAIMEAGVFSYEQYF
>12|TRBJ1-2|-|TRBV5-4|once
TGTGCCAGCAGCTCTGACTCTTCTGGCTACACCTTC
CASSSDSSGYTF
>13|TRBJ2-7|-|TRBV27|-
TGTGCCAGCAGTTCACTACCCGCCTACGAGCAGTACTTC
CASSSLPAYEQYF
>13|TRBJ2-7|-|TRBV27|-
TGTGCCAGCAGTAGGACAACTACCTACGAGCAGTACTTC
CASSRTTTYEQYF
>15|TRBJ2-7|TRBD1|TRBV4-1|-
TGCGCCAGCAGCCACCCGGGACAGGGGGCCTACGAGCAGTACTTC
CASSHPGQGAYEQYF
>14|TRBJ2-2|-|TRBV6-1|-
TGTGCCAGCAAATATGGCGCGAACACCGGGGAGCTGTTTTTT
CASKYGANTGELFF
>13|TRBJ2-7|-|TRBV10-3|-
TGTGCCATCAGCCGGGACGAATCCTACGAGCAGTACTTC
CAISRDESYEQYF
>16|TRBJ1-1|TRBD1|TRBV18|-
TGTGCCAGCTCACCACCGCGGCAGGGGGTTAGCACTGAAGCTTTCTTT
CASSPPRQGVSTEAFF
>15|TRBJ2-1|TRBD2|TRBV6-4|once
TGTGCCAGCAGTGACGGGGTAGCGGGAGACAATGAGCAGTTCTTC
CASSDGVAGDNEQFF
>14|TRBJ2-1|TRBD1|TRBV11-2|-
TGTGCCAGCAGCCACCCTACAGGGGTGCATGAGCAGTTCTTC
CASSHPTGVHEQFF
>11|TRBJ2-3|-|TRBV27|-
TGTGCCAGCAGCCTACCCCCCACGCAGTATTTT
CASSLPPTQYF
>13|TRBJ2-2|TRBD2|TRBV6-5|-
TGTGCCAGCAGGCCTAGCGGGAACGGGGAGCTGTTTTTT
CASRPSGNGELFF
>16|TRBJ2-1|TRBD1|TRBV9|-
TGTGCCAGCAGCTACGCTCGGGACAGGGCGACGCGGGAGCAGTTCTTC
CASSYARDRATREQFF
>15|TRBJ1-2|-|TRBV6-6|-
TGTGCCAGCAGCGAGGAAACTACGTGGAGCTATGGCTACACCTTC
CASSEETTWSYGYTF
>17|TRBJ2-2|-|TRBV29-1|once
TGCAGCGTTGAAGATATCGGAGGGGCAGGGGATGCCGGGGAGCTGTTTTTT
CSVEDIGGAGDAGELFF
>13|TRBJ2-1|-|TRBV11-2|-
TGTGCCAGCAGCTTAGAAGGGACCGATGAGCAGTTCTTC
CASSLEGTDEQFF
>11|TRBJ2-3|-|TRBV30|-
TGTGCCTGGGGTTGGGCAGATACGCAGTATTTT
CAWGWADTQYF
>13|TRBJ2-1|-|TRBV7-9|few
TGTGCCAGCAGCTATCAGACCGACAATGAGCAGTTCTTC
CASSYQTDNEQFF
>13|TRBJ2-3|-|TRBV7-3|-
TGTGCCAGCAGCTTAACTGGCGCAGATACGCAGTATTTT
CASSLTGADTQYF